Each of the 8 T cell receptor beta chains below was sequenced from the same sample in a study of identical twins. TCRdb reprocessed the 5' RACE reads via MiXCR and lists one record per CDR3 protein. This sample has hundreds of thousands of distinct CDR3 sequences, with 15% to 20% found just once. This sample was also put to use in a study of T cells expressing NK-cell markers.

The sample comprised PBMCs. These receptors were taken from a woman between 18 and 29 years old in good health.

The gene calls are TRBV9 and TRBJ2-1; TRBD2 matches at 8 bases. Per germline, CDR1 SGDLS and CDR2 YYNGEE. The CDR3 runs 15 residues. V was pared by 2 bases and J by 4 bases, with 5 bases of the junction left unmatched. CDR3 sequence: CASSVFLAGYNEQFF. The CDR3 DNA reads TGTGCCAGCAGCGTTTTTCTAGCGGGTTACAATGAGCAGTTCTTC.

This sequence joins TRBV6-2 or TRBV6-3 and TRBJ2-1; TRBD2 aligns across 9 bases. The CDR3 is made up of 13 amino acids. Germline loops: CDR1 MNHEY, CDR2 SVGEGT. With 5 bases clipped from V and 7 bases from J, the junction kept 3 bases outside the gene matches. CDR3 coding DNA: TGTGCCAGCAGTAATAGCGGGAGAAATGAGCAGTTCTTC. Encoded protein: CASSNSGRNEQFF.

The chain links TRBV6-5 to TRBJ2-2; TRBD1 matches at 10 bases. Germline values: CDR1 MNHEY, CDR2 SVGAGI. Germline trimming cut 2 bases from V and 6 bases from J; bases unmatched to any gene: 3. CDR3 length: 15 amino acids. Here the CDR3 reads CASSYKGQGSGELFF. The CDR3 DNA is TGTGCCAGCAGTTACAAGGGACAGGGGTCCGGGGAGCTGTTTTTT.

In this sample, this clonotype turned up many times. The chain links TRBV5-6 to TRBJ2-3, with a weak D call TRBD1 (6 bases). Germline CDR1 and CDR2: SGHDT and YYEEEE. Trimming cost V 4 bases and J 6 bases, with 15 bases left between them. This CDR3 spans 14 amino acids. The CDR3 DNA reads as TGTGCCAGCAGCAGGGACAACTGGTTGGATACGCAGTATTTT. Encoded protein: CASSRDNWLDTQYF.

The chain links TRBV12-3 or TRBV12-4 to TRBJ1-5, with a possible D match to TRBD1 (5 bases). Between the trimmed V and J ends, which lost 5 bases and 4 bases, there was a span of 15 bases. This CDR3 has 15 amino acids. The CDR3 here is CASSPGTHLNQPQHF. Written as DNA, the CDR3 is TGTGCCAGCAGTCCCGGGACTCACCTTAATCAGCCCCAGCATTTT.

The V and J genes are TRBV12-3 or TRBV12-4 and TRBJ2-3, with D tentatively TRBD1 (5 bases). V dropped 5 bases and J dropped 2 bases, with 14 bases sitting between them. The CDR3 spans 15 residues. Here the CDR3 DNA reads TGTGCCAGCAGTCCCCGACAGATCCACACAGATACGCAGTATTTT. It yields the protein CASSPRQIHTDTQYF.

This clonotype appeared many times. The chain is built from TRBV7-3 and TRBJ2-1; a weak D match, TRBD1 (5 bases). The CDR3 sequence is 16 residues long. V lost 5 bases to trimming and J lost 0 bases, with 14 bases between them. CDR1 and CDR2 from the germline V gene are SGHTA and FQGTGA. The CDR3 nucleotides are TGTGCCAGCAGCGTACAACAGGAAAGCTCCTACAATGAGCAGTTCTTC. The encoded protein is CASSVQQESSYNEQFF.

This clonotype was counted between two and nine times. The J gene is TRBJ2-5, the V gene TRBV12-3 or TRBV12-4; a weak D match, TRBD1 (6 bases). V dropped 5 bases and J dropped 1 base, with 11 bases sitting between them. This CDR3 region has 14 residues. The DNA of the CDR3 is TGTGCCAGCAGTCAGGGGTTACTCCAAGAGACCCAGTACTTC. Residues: CASSQGLLQETQYF.